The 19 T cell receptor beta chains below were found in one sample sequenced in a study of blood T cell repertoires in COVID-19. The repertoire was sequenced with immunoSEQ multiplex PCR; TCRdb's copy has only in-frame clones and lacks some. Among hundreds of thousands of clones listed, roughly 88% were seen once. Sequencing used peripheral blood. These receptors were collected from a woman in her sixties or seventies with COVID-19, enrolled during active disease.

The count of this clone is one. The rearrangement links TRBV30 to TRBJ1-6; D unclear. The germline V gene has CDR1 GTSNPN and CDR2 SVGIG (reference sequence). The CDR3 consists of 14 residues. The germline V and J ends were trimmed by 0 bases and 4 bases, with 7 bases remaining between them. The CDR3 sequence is CAWSVGRYNSPLHF. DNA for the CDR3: TGTGCCTGGAGTGTTGGCAGATATAATTCACCCCTCCACTTT.

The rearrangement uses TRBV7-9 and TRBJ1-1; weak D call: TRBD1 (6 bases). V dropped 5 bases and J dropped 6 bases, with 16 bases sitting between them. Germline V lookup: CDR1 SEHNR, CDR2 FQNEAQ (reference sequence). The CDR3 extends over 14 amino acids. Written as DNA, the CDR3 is TGTGCCAGCAGCCCGGGACAAAGCAACGCTGAAGCTTTCTTT. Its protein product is CASSPGQSNAEAFF. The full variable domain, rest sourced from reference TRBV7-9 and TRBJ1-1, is DTGVSQNPRHKITKRGQNVTFRCDPISEHNRLYWYRQTLGQGPEFLTYFQNEAQLEKSRLLSDRFSAERPKGSFSTLEIQRTEQGDSAMYLCASSPGQSNAEAFFGQGTRLTVV.

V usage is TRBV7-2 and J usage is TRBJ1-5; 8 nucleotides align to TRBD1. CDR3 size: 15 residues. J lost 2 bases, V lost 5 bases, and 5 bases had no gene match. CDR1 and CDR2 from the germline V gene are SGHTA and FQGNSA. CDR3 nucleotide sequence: TGTGCCAGCAGCCCCTCGACAGGGGGCAATCAGCCCCAGCATTTT. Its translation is CASSPSTGGNQPQHF.

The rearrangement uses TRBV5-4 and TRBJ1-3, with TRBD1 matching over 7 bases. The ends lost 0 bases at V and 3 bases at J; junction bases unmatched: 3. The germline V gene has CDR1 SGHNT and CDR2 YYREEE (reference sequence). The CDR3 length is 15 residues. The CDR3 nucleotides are TGTGCCAGCAGCTTGGGAGGGGGCCTTGGAAACACCATATATTTT. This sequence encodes CASSLGGGLGNTIYF.

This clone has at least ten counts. The DNA of the CDR3 is TGTGCCAGCAGTGAAGCCAGCGGAGCACAAGAGACCCAGTACTTC. Residues: CASSEASGAQETQYF. The chain combines TRBV6-1 with TRBJ2-5; a weak D match, TRBD2 (5 bases). This CDR3 region has 15 residues. From germline, CDR1 is MNHNS and CDR2 SASEGT. V gave up 0 bases and J gave up 2 bases, with 10 bases separating them.

CDR3 in DNA: TGTGCCTGGAAACAGGGTGCAAATCAGCCCCAGCATTTT. This codes for CAWKQGANQPQHF. The chain employs TRBV30 and TRBJ1-5; D may be TRBD1 (6 bases). Trimming took off 4 bases at V and 4 bases at J, with 11 bases between the two ends. The CDR3 loop spans 13 amino acids. Germline CDR1 is GTSNPN and CDR2 is SVGIG (reference sequence).

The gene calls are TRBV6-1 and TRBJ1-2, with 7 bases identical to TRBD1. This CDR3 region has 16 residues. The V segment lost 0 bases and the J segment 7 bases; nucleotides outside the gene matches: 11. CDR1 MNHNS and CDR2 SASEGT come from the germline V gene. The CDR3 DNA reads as TGTGCCAGCAGTGAAGCGCTTCTGGGGCAGGGGGGTGGCTACACCTTC. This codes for CASSEALLGQGGGYTF.

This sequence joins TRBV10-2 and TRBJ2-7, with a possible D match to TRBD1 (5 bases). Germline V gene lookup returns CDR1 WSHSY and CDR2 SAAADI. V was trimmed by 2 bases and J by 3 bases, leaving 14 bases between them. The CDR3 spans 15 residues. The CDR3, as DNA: TGCGCCAGCAGTGAGACAGGAAAGGGCTACTACGAGCAGTACTTC. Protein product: CASSETGKGYYEQYF.

The CDR3 region has the DNA TGTGCCTGGAGCATACAGGGATCTCAGCCCCAGCATTTT. Encoded protein: CAWSIQGSQPQHF. The chain employs TRBV30 and TRBJ1-5, with D tentatively TRBD1 (6 bases). The CDR3 has 13 amino acids. Germline V gene data show CDR1 as GTSNPN and CDR2 as SVGIG (reference sequence). Trimming took off 3 bases at V and 6 bases at J, with 12 bases between the two ends. The variable domain in full, with the rest retrieved from reference TRBV30 and TRBJ1-5, is SQTIHQWPATLVQPVGSPLSLECTVEGTSNPNLYWYRQAAGRGLQLLFYSVGIGQISSEVPQNLSASRPQDRQFILSSKKLLLSDSGFYLCAWSIQGSQPQHFGDGTRLSIL.

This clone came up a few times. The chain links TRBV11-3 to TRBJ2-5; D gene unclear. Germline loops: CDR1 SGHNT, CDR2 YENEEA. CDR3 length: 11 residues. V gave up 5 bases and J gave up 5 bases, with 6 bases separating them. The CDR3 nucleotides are TGTGCCAGCAGCCCGCGGGAGACCCAGTACTTC. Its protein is CASSPRETQYF.

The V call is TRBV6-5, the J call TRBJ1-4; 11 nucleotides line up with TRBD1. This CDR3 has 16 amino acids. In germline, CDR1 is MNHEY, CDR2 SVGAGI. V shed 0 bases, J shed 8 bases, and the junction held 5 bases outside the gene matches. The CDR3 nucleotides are TGTGCCAGCAGTTACTCGATGGGACAGGGGGGCGAAAAACTGTTTTTT. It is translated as CASSYSMGQGGEKLFF.

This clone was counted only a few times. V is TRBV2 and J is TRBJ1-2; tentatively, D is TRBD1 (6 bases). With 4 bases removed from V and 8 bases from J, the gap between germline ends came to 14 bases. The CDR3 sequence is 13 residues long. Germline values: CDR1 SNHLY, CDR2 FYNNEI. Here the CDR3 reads CASSGNRVAGYTF. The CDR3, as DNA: TGTGCCAGCAGTGGAAACAGGGTCGCCGGCTACACCTTC.

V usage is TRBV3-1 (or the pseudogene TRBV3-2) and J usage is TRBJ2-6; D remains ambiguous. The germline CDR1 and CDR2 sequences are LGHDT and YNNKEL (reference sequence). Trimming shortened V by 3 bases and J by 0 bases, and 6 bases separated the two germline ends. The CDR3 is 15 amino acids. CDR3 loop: CASSHRLSGANVLTF. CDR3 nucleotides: TGTGCCAGCAGCCACCGACTCTCTGGGGCCAACGTCCTGACTTTC.

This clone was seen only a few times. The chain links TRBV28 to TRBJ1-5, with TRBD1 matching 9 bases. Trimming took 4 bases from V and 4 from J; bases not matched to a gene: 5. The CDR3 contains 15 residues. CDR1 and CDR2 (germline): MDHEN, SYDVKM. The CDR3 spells CASSWTGVGNQPQHF. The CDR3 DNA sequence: TGTGCCAGCAGTTGGACAGGGGTAGGGAATCAGCCCCAGCATTTT.

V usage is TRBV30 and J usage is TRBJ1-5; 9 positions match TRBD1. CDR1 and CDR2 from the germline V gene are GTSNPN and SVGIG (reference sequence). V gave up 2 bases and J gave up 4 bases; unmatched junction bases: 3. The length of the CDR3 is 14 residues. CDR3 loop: CAWSTGTGNQPQHF. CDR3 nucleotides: TGTGCCTGGAGTACCGGGACAGGGAATCAGCCCCAGCATTTT.

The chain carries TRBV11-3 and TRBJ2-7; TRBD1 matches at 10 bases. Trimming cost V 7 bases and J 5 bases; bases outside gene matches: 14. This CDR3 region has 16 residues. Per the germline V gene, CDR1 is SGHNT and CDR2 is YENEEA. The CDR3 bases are TGTGCCAGCACCCTTGAATCAACGACAGGGGGCAACGAGCAGTACTTC. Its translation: CASTLESTTGGNEQYF.

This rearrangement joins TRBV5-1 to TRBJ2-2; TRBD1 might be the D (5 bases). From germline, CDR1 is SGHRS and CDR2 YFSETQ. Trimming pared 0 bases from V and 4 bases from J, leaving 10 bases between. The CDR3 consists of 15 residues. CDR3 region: CASSLGQSSTGELFF. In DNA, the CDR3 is TGCGCCAGCAGCTTGGGACAGAGTAGCACCGGGGAGCTGTTTTTT.

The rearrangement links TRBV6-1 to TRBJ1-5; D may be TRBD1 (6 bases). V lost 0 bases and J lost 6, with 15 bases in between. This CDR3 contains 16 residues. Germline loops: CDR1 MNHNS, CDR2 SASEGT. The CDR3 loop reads CASSEASPGVGQPQHF. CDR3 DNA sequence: TGTGCCAGCAGTGAAGCCTCTCCAGGGGTCGGTCAGCCCCAGCATTTT.

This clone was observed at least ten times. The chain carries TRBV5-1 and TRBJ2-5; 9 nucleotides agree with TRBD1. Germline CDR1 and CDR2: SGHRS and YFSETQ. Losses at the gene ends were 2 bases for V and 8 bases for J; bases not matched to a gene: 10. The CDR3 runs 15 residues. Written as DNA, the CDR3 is TGCGCCAGCAGCTTTACGGGACAGGGCCGAGACACCCAGTACTTC. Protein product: CASSFTGQGRDTQYF.